The sequence of this TCR beta chain was determined in a study of cytomegalovirus exposure and HLA in healthy donors. The wider study: T cells numbering about 179 million yielded some 110 million unique TCR beta sequences in an earlier analysis.

PCR was performed using 60 Vbeta and 13 Jbeta primers. Using immunoSEQ multiplex PCR, the repertoire was profiled, and TCRdb retains in-frame clones only, with some absent. Of over 90,000 clones detected, 65% to 85% appear once; the ten largest clones hold 15% to 20%. CDR1 and CDR2 (germline): SGHRS, YFSETQ. The trim removed 4 bases at V and 0 bases at J, leaving 5 bases unmatched. There are 15 residues in the CDR3. This clone was counted a few times. The sequencing sample was made of PBMCs. This receptor was taken from a woman in her fifties or sixties in good health and CMV-seropositive. The V call is TRBV5-1, the J call TRBJ2-5; 8 bases match TRBD2. The CDR3 reads CASSTSGEYQETQYF. The DNA for the CDR3 is TGCGCCAGCAGCACTAGCGGAGAGTACCAAGAGACCCAGTACTTC.